This T cell receptor (beta chain) was identified in a study of blood T cell dynamics during melanoma immunotherapy. Sequencing was performed with immunoSEQ multiplex PCR; in TCRdb, only in-frame clones are kept and a portion is missing. The sample includes about 15,000 clones, 85% to 90% of them seen just once. Documented time point: pre-treatment baseline. CDR3 length equals 15 residues. V lost 7 bases to trimming and J lost 4 bases, with 20 bases between them. Germline CDR1 is PRHDT and CDR2 is FYEKMQ (reference sequence). This clonotype was obtained from a human donor with melanoma. V gene TRBV13 combines with J gene TRBJ2-7; D may be TRBD1 (5 bases). The sequences come from blood, collected from a patient treated with checkpoint blockade. For the CDR3, the DNA is TGTGCCAGCACAAGAAGGGGCTCGAGCAAGTACGAGCAGTACTTC. Translation gives CASTRRGSSKYEQYF.